The rows below give T cell receptor beta chains drawn from one sample of a study of T-cell reconstitution after alpha-beta-depleted transplantation in children. Using its own MiXCR run on the PCR reads, TCRdb lists one record per CDR3 protein. The sample gives hundreds of thousands of distinct CDR3 sequences, 9.5% to 13% of which show up once; 23% is in the top ten. Sequenced material: peripheral blood, taken 180 days after TCRalphabeta/CD19-depleted stem cell transplant. The source is a male patient aged 2-10 years who had a stem cell transplant for chronic granulomatous disease, so the T cells may come from the graft donor. Each CDR3 is given with its conserved first and last residue. The D gene is left open where the match is weak. Clone size appears in some rows only: once, few, many, or a class for an expanded clone.

CDR3aa: CASSQTGSDTQYF
CDR3nt: TGTGCCAGCAGCCAAACTGGATCAGATACGCAGTATTTT
v_gene: TRBV4-2
d_gene: NA
j_gene: TRBJ2-3
abundance: many

CDR3aa: CASSLGRTGSVTDTQYF
CDR3nt: TGTGCCAGCAGCTTGGGAAGGACAGGTTCTGTCACAGATACGCAGTATTTT
v_gene: TRBV5-8
d_gene: TRBD1
j_gene: TRBJ2-3
abundance: many

CDR3aa: CASSEAGSTDTQYF
CDR3nt: TGTGCCAGCAGTGAAGCAGGGTCGACAGATACGCAGTATTTT
v_gene: TRBV6-1
d_gene: NA
j_gene: TRBJ2-3
abundance: many

CDR3aa: CASSQDWPGGLNTDTQYF
CDR3nt: TGCGCCAGCAGCCAAGATTGGCCGGGGGGCTTGAACACAGATACGCAGTATTTT
v_gene: TRBV4-3
d_gene: NA
j_gene: TRBJ2-3
abundance: NA

CDR3aa: CSAPGGANYNEQFF
CDR3nt: TGCAGTGCGCCCGGGGGGGCCAATTACAATGAGCAGTTCTTC
v_gene: TRBV20-1
d_gene: TRBD2
j_gene: TRBJ2-1
abundance: many

CDR3aa: CASSYEQYF
CDR3nt: TGTGCCAGCAGTTACGAGCAGTACTTC
v_gene: TRBV25-1
d_gene: NA
j_gene: TRBJ2-7
abundance: many

CDR3aa: CASRETSQDEQFF
CDR3nt: TGTGCCAGCAGAGAGACTAGTCAGGATGAGCAGTTCTTC
v_gene: TRBV6-6
d_gene: NA
j_gene: TRBJ2-1
abundance: NA

CDR3aa: CASNFPSGRGYEQFF
CDR3nt: TGTGCCAGCAATTTCCCTAGCGGGAGAGGCTATGAGCAGTTCTTC
v_gene: TRBV6-9
d_gene: TRBD2
j_gene: TRBJ2-1
abundance: many

CDR3aa: CASSLYGEYTEAFF
CDR3nt: TGTGCCAGCAGCTTATACGGGGAGTACACTGAAGCTTTCTTT
v_gene: TRBV11-2
d_gene: NA
j_gene: TRBJ1-1
abundance: many

CDR3aa: CASSERGRGGNQPQHF
CDR3nt: TGTGCCAGCAGTGAAAGGGGGCGGGGTGGCAATCAGCCCCAGCATTTT
v_gene: TRBV6-1
d_gene: TRBD1
j_gene: TRBJ1-5
abundance: many

CDR3aa: CASSPSRRLYSNQPQHF
CDR3nt: TGTGCCAGCAGTCCCTCCAGGAGGCTCTATAGCAATCAGCCCCAGCATTTT
v_gene: TRBV6-2/TRBV6-3
d_gene: NA
j_gene: TRBJ1-5
abundance: many

CDR3aa: CSVRQERDRGAWAKNIQYF
CDR3nt: TGCAGCGTTAGGCAAGAACGGGACAGGGGCGCATGGGCCAAAAACATTCAGTACTTC
v_gene: TRBV29-1
d_gene: TRBD1
j_gene: TRBJ2-4
abundance: many

CDR3aa: CSVGAYNEQFF
CDR3nt: TGCAGCGTTGGTGCTTACAATGAGCAGTTCTTC
v_gene: TRBV29-1
d_gene: NA
j_gene: TRBJ2-1
abundance: many

CDR3aa: CASSGLAGGPGNNEQFF
CDR3nt: TGTGCCAGCAGTGGACTAGCGGGAGGGCCGGGGAACAATGAGCAGTTCTTC
v_gene: TRBV2
d_gene: TRBD2
j_gene: TRBJ2-1
abundance: many

CDR3aa: CATSSQALRTQYF
CDR3nt: TGTGCCACCAGCAGTCAGGCCTTACGTACGCAGTATTTT
v_gene: TRBV15
d_gene: NA
j_gene: TRBJ2-3
abundance: many

CDR3aa: CASSPPTSAAITDTQYF
CDR3nt: TGCGCCAGCAGCCCACCAACATCAGCGGCTATCACAGATACGCAGTATTTT
v_gene: TRBV5-1
d_gene: NA
j_gene: TRBJ2-3
abundance: many

CDR3aa: CATSNRGGEDTQYF
CDR3nt: TGTGCCACCAGTAACCGGGGCGGGGAGGATACGCAGTATTTT
v_gene: TRBV15
d_gene: NA
j_gene: TRBJ2-3
abundance: many

CDR3aa: CASSQKLAKQYF
CDR3nt: TGTGCCAGCAGCCAAAAATTAGCTAAGCAGTACTTC
v_gene: TRBV14
d_gene: NA
j_gene: TRBJ2-7
abundance: many

CDR3aa: CSASRRQGSNQPQHF
CDR3nt: TGCAGTGCCTCCAGGAGACAGGGGAGCAATCAGCCCCAGCATTTT
v_gene: TRBV20-1
d_gene: TRBD1
j_gene: TRBJ1-5
abundance: many

CDR3aa: CASSPYPTGTRGYTF
CDR3nt: TGTGCCAGCAGTCCATACCCGACGGGGACGCGGGGCTACACCTTC
v_gene: TRBV28
d_gene: NA
j_gene: TRBJ1-2
abundance: NA

CDR3aa: CASSRIVAGRETQYF
CDR3nt: TGTGCCAGCAGCCGAATAGTAGCGGGACGAGAGACCCAGTACTTC
v_gene: TRBV7-2
d_gene: TRBD2
j_gene: TRBJ2-5
abundance: many

CDR3aa: CASSRLAGRDSGELFF
CDR3nt: TGTGCCAGCAGCAGACTAGCGGGGAGAGATTCCGGGGAGCTGTTTTTT
v_gene: TRBV7-2
d_gene: TRBD2
j_gene: TRBJ2-2
abundance: few

CDR3aa: CASSALAGGSSYEQYF
CDR3nt: TGTGCCAGCAGTGCACTAGCGGGGGGAAGCTCCTACGAGCAGTACTTC
v_gene: TRBV6-1
d_gene: TRBD2
j_gene: TRBJ2-7
abundance: many

CDR3aa: CASSLQGDPYNEQFF
CDR3nt: TGTGCCAGCAGCCTTCAGGGGGATCCCTACAATGAGCAGTTCTTC
v_gene: TRBV7-2
d_gene: TRBD1
j_gene: TRBJ2-1
abundance: many

CDR3aa: CASSFWVSSLNEQFF
CDR3nt: TGTGCCAGCAGCTTTTGGGTCTCATCCTTAAATGAGCAGTTCTTC
v_gene: TRBV7-9
d_gene: NA
j_gene: TRBJ2-1
abundance: many

CDR3aa: CSVGYSGNTIYF
CDR3nt: TGCAGCGTTGGGTACTCTGGAAACACCATATATTTT
v_gene: TRBV29-1
d_gene: NA
j_gene: TRBJ1-3
abundance: many

CDR3aa: CASSYIAGGGDTQYF
CDR3nt: TGTGCCAGCAGTTACATAGCGGGGGGTGGGGATACGCAGTATTTT
v_gene: TRBV6-5
d_gene: TRBD2
j_gene: TRBJ2-3
abundance: many

CDR3aa: CASSSDTYSYEQYF
CDR3nt: TGTGCCAGCAGCTCAGACACCTACTCCTACGAGCAGTACTTC
v_gene: TRBV7-9
d_gene: NA
j_gene: TRBJ2-7
abundance: many

CDR3aa: CASSLDRNYGYTF
CDR3nt: TGTGCCAGCTCACTGGACAGGAACTATGGCTACACCTTC
v_gene: TRBV18
d_gene: TRBD1
j_gene: TRBJ1-2
abundance: many

CDR3aa: CSARRSGTVSSYEQYF
CDR3nt: TGCAGTGCTAGGCGTAGCGGGACAGTGAGTTCCTACGAGCAGTACTTC
v_gene: TRBV20-1
d_gene: NA
j_gene: TRBJ2-7
abundance: many

CDR3aa: CSARTGPGSNYEQYF
CDR3nt: TGCAGTGCTAGAACCGGGCCAGGGAGCAACTACGAGCAGTACTTC
v_gene: TRBV20-1
d_gene: NA
j_gene: TRBJ2-7
abundance: many

CDR3aa: CASSLALAGVVNIQYF
CDR3nt: TGTGCCAGCAGCTTGGCACTAGCGGGGGTGGTGAACATTCAGTACTTC
v_gene: TRBV5-5
d_gene: TRBD2
j_gene: TRBJ2-4
abundance: many

CDR3aa: CATSSEGSSSDTQYF
CDR3nt: TGTGCCACCAGCTCCGAGGGCAGCAGTTCAGATACGCAGTATTTT
v_gene: TRBV15
d_gene: NA
j_gene: TRBJ2-3
abundance: many

CDR3aa: CASSLAGAHNEQFF
CDR3nt: TGTGCCAGCAGCCTCGCCGGGGCCCACAATGAGCAGTTCTTC
v_gene: TRBV4-2
d_gene: NA
j_gene: TRBJ2-1
abundance: many

CDR3aa: CASRDPGLETQYF
CDR3nt: TGCGCCAGCAGAGACCCAGGGTTGGAGACCCAGTACTTC
v_gene: TRBV5-1
d_gene: NA
j_gene: TRBJ2-5
abundance: many

CDR3aa: CASSLEGLTDTQYF
CDR3nt: TGTGCCAGCAGCTTAGAAGGGCTCACAGATACGCAGTATTTT
v_gene: TRBV11-2
d_gene: NA
j_gene: TRBJ2-3
abundance: many

CDR3aa: CAWRPRGRSTHGYTF
CDR3nt: TGTGCCTGGAGGCCACGGGGCAGGTCTACGCATGGCTACACCTTC
v_gene: TRBV30
d_gene: NA
j_gene: TRBJ1-2
abundance: NA

CDR3aa: CASSLGAGIAYEQYF
CDR3nt: TGTGCCAGCAGTTTGGGGGCAGGGATCGCCTACGAGCAGTACTTC
v_gene: TRBV12-3/TRBV12-4
d_gene: NA
j_gene: TRBJ2-7
abundance: many

CDR3aa: CASSIPGLAGGGELFF
CDR3nt: TGTGCCAGTAGTATCCCCGGACTAGCGGGGGGCGGGGAGCTGTTTTTT
v_gene: TRBV19
d_gene: TRBD2
j_gene: TRBJ2-2
abundance: NA

CDR3aa: CASSPPPHYNEQFF
CDR3nt: TGTGCCAGCAGCCCCCCACCACACTACAATGAGCAGTTCTTC
v_gene: TRBV5-5
d_gene: NA
j_gene: TRBJ2-1
abundance: few

CDR3aa: CSARKGGLAVNNEQFF
CDR3nt: TGCAGTGCTAGAAAAGGGGGACTAGCGGTGAACAATGAGCAGTTCTTC
v_gene: TRBV20-1
d_gene: TRBD2
j_gene: TRBJ2-1
abundance: many

CDR3aa: CASSLGLAGDKDTQYF
CDR3nt: TGTGCCAGCAGTCTAGGACTAGCGGGAGATAAAGATACGCAGTATTTT
v_gene: TRBV28
d_gene: TRBD2
j_gene: TRBJ2-3
abundance: many

CDR3aa: CASREFGGAENEQFF
CDR3nt: TGTGCCAGCAGAGAATTTGGGGGGGCGGAGAATGAGCAGTTCTTC
v_gene: TRBV28
d_gene: NA
j_gene: TRBJ2-1
abundance: many

CDR3aa: CASSQLTGVDGTQYF
CDR3nt: TGTGCCAGCAGCCAACTAACAGGGGTAGATGGGACCCAGTACTTC
v_gene: TRBV7-9
d_gene: TRBD1
j_gene: TRBJ2-5
abundance: many

CDR3aa: CSARGRETGIFEKLFF
CDR3nt: TGCAGTGCTAGAGGCCGGGAAACAGGAATTTTTGAAAAACTGTTTTTT
v_gene: TRBV20-1
d_gene: NA
j_gene: TRBJ1-4
abundance: many

CDR3aa: CAWSVLAGEAAEQFF
CDR3nt: TGTGCCTGGAGTGTACTTGCGGGGGAGGCCGCCGAGCAGTTCTTC
v_gene: TRBV30
d_gene: TRBD2
j_gene: TRBJ2-1
abundance: few

CDR3aa: CSATLAGDYEQYF
CDR3nt: TGCAGTGCCACACTAGCGGGAGATTACGAGCAGTACTTC
v_gene: TRBV20-1
d_gene: TRBD2
j_gene: TRBJ2-7
abundance: many

CDR3aa: CASSISQSPPLHF
CDR3nt: TGTGCCAGCAGCATCTCTCAATCGCCACCCCTCCACTTT
v_gene: TRBV7-9
d_gene: NA
j_gene: TRBJ1-6
abundance: many

CDR3aa: CASSFSSGGTYEQYF
CDR3nt: TGTGCCAGCAGTTTCTCTAGCGGGGGGACCTACGAGCAGTACTTC
v_gene: TRBV6-5
d_gene: TRBD2
j_gene: TRBJ2-7
abundance: many